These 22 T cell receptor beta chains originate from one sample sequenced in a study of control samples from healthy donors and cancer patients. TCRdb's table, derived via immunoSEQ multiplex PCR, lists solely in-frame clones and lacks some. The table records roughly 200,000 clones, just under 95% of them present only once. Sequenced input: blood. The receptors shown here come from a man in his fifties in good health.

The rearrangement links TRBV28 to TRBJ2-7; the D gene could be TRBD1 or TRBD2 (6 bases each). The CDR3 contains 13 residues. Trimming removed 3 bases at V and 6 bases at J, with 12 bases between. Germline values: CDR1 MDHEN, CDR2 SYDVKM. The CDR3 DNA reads TGTGCCAGCAGTTTTCTCTCGGGGGCCGAGCAGTACTTC. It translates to CASSFLSGAEQYF.

The CDR3, as DNA: TGTGCCAGCAGCTCCGGGACAGGGGGTACTGAAGCTTTCTTT. Translating gives CASSSGTGGTEAFF. The J gene is TRBJ1-1, the V gene TRBV7-3, with 11 bases aligning to TRBD1. The CDR3 spans 14 residues. Germline lookup yields CDR1 SGHTA and CDR2 FQGTGA. V gave up 4 bases and J gave up 5 bases; unmatched junction bases: 3.

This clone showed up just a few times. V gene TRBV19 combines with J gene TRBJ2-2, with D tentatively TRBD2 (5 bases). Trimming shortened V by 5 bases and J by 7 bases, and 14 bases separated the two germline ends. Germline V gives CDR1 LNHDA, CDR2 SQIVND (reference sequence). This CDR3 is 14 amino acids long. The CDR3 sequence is CASSFEGAFGELFF. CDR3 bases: TGTGCCAGTAGTTTTGAGGGAGCTTTCGGGGAGCTGTTTTTT.

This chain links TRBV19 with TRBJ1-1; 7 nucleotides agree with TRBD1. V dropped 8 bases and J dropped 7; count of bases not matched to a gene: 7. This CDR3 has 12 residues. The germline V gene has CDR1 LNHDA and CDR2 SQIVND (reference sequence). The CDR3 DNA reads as TGTGCCAGTGCCGGGACAGTTAGTGAAGCTTTCTTT. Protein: CASAGTVSEAFF.

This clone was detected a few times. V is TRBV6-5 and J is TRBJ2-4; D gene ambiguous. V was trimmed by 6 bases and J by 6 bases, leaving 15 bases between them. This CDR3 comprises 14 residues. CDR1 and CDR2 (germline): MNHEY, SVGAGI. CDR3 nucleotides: TGTGCCAGCAGGCCCACCTACGACGGAAACATTCAGTACTTC. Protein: CASRPTYDGNIQYF.

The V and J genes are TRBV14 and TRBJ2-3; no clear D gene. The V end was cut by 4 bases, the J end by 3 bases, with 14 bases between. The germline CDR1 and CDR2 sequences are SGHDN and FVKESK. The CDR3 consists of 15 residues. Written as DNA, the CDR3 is TGTGCCAGCAGCCTCTTCGGCCCGACGACAGATACGCAGTATTTT. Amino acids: CASSLFGPTTDTQYF.

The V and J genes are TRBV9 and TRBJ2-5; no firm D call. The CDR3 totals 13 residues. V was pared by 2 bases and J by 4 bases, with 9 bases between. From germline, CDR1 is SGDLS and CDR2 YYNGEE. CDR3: CASSVIERETQYF. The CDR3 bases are TGTGCCAGCAGCGTGATAGAACGAGAGACCCAGTACTTC. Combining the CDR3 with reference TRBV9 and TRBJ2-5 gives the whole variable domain DSGVTQTPKHLITATGQRVTLRCSPRSGDLSVYWYQQSLDQGLQFLIQYYNGEERAKGNILERFSAQQFPDLHSELNLSSLELGDSALYFCASSVIERETQYFGPGTRLLVL.

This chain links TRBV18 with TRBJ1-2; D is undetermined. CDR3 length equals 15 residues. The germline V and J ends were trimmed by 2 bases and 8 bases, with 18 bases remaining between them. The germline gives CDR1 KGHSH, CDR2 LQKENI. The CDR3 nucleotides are TGTGCCAGCTCACCAAACCGTGAGGAGTTGCGAGGCTACACCTTC. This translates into CASSPNREELRGYTF.

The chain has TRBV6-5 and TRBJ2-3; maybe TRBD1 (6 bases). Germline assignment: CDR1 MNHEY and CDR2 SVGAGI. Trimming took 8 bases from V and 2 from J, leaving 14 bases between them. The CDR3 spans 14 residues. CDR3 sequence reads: CASVPGAHTDTQYF. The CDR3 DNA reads TGTGCCAGCGTGCCAGGGGCTCACACAGATACGCAGTATTTT.

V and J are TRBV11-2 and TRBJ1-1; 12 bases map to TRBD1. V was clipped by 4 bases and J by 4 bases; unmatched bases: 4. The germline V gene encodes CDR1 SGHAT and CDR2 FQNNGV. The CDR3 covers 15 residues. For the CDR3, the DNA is TGTGCCAGCAGCTCGGGACAGGGGGCCGGCACTGAAGCTTTCTTT. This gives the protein CASSSGQGAGTEAFF.

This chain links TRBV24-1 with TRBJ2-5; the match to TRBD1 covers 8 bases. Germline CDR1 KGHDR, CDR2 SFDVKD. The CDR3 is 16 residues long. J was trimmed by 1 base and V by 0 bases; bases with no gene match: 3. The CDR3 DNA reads TGTGCCACCAGTGATTTGCAAACAGGGGGCCAAGAGACCCAGTACTTC. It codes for CATSDLQTGGQETQYF.

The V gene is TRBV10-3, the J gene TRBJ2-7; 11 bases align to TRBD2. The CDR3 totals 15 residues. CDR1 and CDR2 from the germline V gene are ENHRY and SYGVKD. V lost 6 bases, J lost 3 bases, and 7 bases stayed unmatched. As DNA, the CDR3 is TGTGCCATCAGAGGTAGCGGGGGGGATTTCTACGAGCAGTACTTC. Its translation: CAIRGSGGDFYEQYF.

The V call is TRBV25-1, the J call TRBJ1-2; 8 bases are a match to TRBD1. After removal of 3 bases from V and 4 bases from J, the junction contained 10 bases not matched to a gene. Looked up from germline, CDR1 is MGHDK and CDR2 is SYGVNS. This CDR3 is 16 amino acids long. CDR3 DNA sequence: TGTGCCAGCAGTGATTCAGGGGGCCTCCTTGGCTATGGCTACACCTTC. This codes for CASSDSGGLLGYGYTF.

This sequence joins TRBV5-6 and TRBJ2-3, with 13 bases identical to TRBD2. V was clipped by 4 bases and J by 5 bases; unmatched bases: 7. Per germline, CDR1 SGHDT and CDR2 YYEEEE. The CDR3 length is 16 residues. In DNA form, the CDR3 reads TGTGCCAGCAGCCAACTAGCGGGGGGGAGAGGAGATACGCAGTATTTT. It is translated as CASSQLAGGRGDTQYF.

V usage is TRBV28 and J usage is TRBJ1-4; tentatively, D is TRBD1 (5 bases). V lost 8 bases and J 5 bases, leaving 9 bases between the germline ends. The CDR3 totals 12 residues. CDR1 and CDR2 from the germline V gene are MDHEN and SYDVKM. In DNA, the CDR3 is TGTGCCAGCCGCCGGGGGAATGAAAAACTGTTTTTT. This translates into CASRRGNEKLFF.

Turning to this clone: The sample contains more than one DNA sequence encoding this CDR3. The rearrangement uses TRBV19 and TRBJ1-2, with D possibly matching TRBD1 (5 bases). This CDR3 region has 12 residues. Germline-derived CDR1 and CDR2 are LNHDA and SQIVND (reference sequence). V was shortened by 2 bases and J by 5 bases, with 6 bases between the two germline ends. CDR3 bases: TGTGCCAGTAGTATAACAGGTTATGGCTACACCTTC. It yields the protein CASSITGYGYTF.

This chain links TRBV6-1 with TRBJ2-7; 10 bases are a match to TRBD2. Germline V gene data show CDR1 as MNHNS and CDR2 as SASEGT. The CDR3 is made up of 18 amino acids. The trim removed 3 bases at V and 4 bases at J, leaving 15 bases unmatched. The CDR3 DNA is TGTGCCAGCAGTGACACCAGCCCTCTAGCGGGGGTCATTTACGAGCAGTACGTC. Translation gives CASSDTSPLAGVIYEQYV.

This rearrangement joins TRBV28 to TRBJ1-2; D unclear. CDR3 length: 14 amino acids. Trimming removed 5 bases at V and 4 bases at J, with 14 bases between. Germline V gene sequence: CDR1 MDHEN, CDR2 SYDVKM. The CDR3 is CASSMSLFLYGYTF. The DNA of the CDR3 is TGTGCCAGCAGTATGTCTCTCTTCCTCTATGGCTACACCTTC.

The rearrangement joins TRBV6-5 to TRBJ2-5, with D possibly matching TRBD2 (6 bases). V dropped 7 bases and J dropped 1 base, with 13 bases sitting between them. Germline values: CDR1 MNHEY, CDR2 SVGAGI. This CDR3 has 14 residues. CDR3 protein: CASTPPGVQETQYF. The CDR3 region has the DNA TGTGCCAGCACCCCCCCGGGGGTCCAAGAGACCCAGTACTTC.

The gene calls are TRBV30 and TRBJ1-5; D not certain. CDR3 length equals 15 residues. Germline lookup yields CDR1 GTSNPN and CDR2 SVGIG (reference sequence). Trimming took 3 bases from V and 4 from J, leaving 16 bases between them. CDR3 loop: CAWSSARWENQPQHF. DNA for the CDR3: TGTGCCTGGAGCTCCGCGAGGTGGGAGAATCAGCCCCAGCATTTT.

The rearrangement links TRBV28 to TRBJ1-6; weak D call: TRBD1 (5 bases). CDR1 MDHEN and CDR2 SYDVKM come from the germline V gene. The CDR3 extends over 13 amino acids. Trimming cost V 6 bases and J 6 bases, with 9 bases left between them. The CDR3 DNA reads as TGTGCCAGCAGATTCAGGGTTAATTCACCCCTCCACTTT. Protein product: CASRFRVNSPLHF.

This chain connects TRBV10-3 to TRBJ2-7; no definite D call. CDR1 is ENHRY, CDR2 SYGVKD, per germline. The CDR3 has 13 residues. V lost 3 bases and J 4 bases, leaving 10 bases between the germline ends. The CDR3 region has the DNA TGTGCCATCAGTGACTCGAATCTGTACGAGCAGTACGTC. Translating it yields CAISDSNLYEQYV.